These 5 T cell receptor beta chains were sequenced from one sample in a study of beta chain features in type 1 diabetes. The whole isolated RNA underwent reverse transcription, so sequencing captured expressed TCRB transcripts. Only in-frame clones appear in the TCRdb table, and some are missing; sequencing was by immunoSEQ multiplex PCR. The sample shows 330,000 or so clones, about 14% of them seen only once. The sample taken for sequencing was central memory CD4+ T cells from blood. The receptors originated from a man between 25 and 39 years old in good health.

This chain joins TRBV6-5 and TRBJ2-7; D not resolved. There are 15 residues in the CDR3. Germline-derived CDR1 and CDR2 are MNHEY and SVGAGI. Deletions cut 2 bases from V and 2 bases from J, with 13 bases between. The CDR3 spells CASSYPAKGTYEQYV. The CDR3 DNA follows: TGTGCCAGCAGTTACCCGGCGAAAGGGACCTACGAGCAGTACGTC.

This clone was seen a handful of times. The chain combines TRBV30 with TRBJ1-2; 7 bases are shared with TRBD1. The CDR3 has 12 amino acids. Germline assignment: CDR1 GTSNPN and CDR2 SVGIG (reference sequence). Trimming at V came to 1 base and at J to 5 bases, leaving 1 base not matched to a gene. The CDR3 region has the DNA TGTGCCTGGAGTGCAGGGGGGTATGGCTACACCTTC. Amino acid sequence: CAWSAGGYGYTF.

This sequence joins TRBV2 and TRBJ2-1, with D possibly called TRBD1 or TRBD2 (5 bases each). In germline, CDR1 is SNHLY, CDR2 FYNNEI. Trimming removed 10 bases from V and 5 bases from J, with 15 bases in between. The CDR3 extends over 13 amino acids. As DNA, the CDR3 is TGTGCCAAGAAGGGACCATCCCACAATGAGCAGTTCTTC. Translated: CAKKGPSHNEQFF.

This clone has only a few counts. This chain links TRBV5-5 with TRBJ2-1; 10 bases are a match to TRBD2. V gave up 4 bases and J gave up 0 bases; unmatched junction bases: 4. The CDR3 consists of 16 residues. The germline CDR1 and CDR2 sequences are SGHKS and YYEKEE (reference sequence). CDR3 protein: CASSVSSGSSYNEQFF. The CDR3 DNA reads TGTGCCAGCAGCGTGTCTAGCGGGAGCTCCTACAATGAGCAGTTCTTC.

This clone appeared a single time. The V gene is TRBV30, the J gene TRBJ1-2; no definite D call. Looked up from germline, CDR1 is GTSNPN and CDR2 is SVGIG (reference sequence). Trimming shortened V by 2 bases and J by 3 bases, and 13 bases separated the two germline ends. This CDR3 spans 14 amino acids. In nucleotides, the CDR3 is TGTGCCTGGAGTCCTAAAGATACTTACTATGGCTACACCTTC. Amino acids: CAWSPKDTYYGYTF. Drawing the rest from reference TRBV30 and TRBJ1-2, the complete variable domain is SQTIHQWPATLVQPVGSPLSLECTVEGTSNPNLYWYRQAAGRGLQLLFYSVGIGQISSEVPQNLSASRPQDRQFILSSKKLLLSDSGFYLCAWSPKDTYYGYTFGSGTRLTVV.